This T cell receptor (beta chain) comes out of a study of cytomegalovirus exposure and HLA in healthy donors. General study results and limits: A missense DCLRE1C variant was associated with V- and J-gene trimming of TCR beta chains in a later analysis, and an independent cohort replicated the association.

It was with 60 Vbeta and 13 Jbeta primers that the PCR ran. The table came from immunoSEQ multiplex PCR; TCRdb's copy has only in-frame clones and leaves some out. The sample gives some 180,000 clones, about 80% of which show up once; about 3.4% is in the top ten. This CDR3 has 17 residues. Trimming stripped 1 base from V and 7 bases from J, with 20 bases between. Germline V gene sequence: CDR1 MGHRA, CDR2 YSYEKL. On this clone itself: Its antigen is undetermined.

This chain uses TRBV4-1 with TRBJ1-5, with D possibly matching TRBD1 (5 bases). The sequenced sample consisted of PBMCs. This clonotype originated in a man aged 35-49 years in good health and CMV-seropositive. The CDR3 DNA sequence: TGCGCCAGCAGCCAAGGCGCGGGGGGGGATCCATTCCAGCCCCAGCATTTT. Protein product: CASSQGAGGDPFQPQHF.